The present T cell receptor beta chain was sequenced within a study of blood T cell repertoires in COVID-19. Background on the study: Sources were T cells, B-cell-depleted T cells, or PBMCs; the material itself was cDNA or gDNA.

The method was immunoSEQ multiplex PCR; TCRdb's version includes in-frame clones alone and lacks a portion of them. Among 400,000 or so clones, 90% were seen once, and the ten largest hold under 0.7%. Germline assignment: CDR1 SGDLS and CDR2 YYNGEE. The CDR3 totals 16 residues. With 3 bases clipped from V and 8 bases from J, the junction kept 12 bases outside the gene matches. Enrolled through a virtual design, the participants were between about 18 and 89 years of age and came from about two dozen US areas. Clinical history as reported by participants underpinned cohort assignment. Source material: PBMCs or T cells enriched from blood (not recorded which). The receptor was derived from a man between 18 and 29 years old who had recovered from COVID-19. V gene TRBV9 combines with J gene TRBJ2-1; TRBD1 matches at 9 bases. The CDR3 loop reads CASSAMTGQGTHEQFF. For the CDR3, the DNA is TGTGCCAGCAGCGCGATGACGGGACAGGGCACCCATGAGCAGTTCTTC.